This TCR beta chain originates from a study of preoperative IRX-2 immunotherapy in early breast cancer. Profiled with immunoSEQ multiplex PCR; TCRdb holds only in-frame clones, not every one. The sample includes some 3,300 clones, around 66% seen only once; the top ten take roughly 10%. Documented treatment: preoperative locoregional IRX-2 cytokine immunotherapy. Germline V CDR1 and CDR2: LNHNV, YYDKDF (reference sequence). Germline trimming cut 1 base from V and 6 bases from J; bases unmatched to any gene: 5. This CDR3 has 15 residues. The sample was tumor tissue, taken before IRX-2 immunotherapy. This chain joins TRBV15 and TRBJ1-2; 10 nucleotides match TRBD1. This receptor was obtained from a human donor with breast cancer. The CDR3 region has the DNA TGTGCCACCAGCAGAGTATTGGGACAGGGGAATGGCTACACCTTC. Protein product: CATSRVLGQGNGYTF.